Here is one TCR beta chain with its context. What it binds is unknown. These data belong to a study of response to subunit inactivated influenza vaccine. Study results and caveats: Authors suggested few new T cells are recruited by each seasonal influenza vaccination.

Germline V gene lookup returns CDR1 MGHRA and CDR2 YSYEKL. Trimming cost V 5 bases and J 1 base, with 16 bases left between them. The CDR3 has 16 amino acids. TCRdb passed the RT-PCR reads through MiXCR, listing each CDR3 protein once. Among 550,000 to 800,000 distinct CDR3 sequences listed, approximately 14% were seen once. Here the sequenced sample was PBMCs from blood, taken around 15 days before vaccination. This chain links TRBV4-1 with TRBJ2-3, with D perhaps matching TRBD2 (6 bases). The receptor was isolated from a man in his fifties or sixties who received an inactivated influenza vaccine. The CDR3 here is CASSSISGLGTDTQYF. The CDR3, as DNA: TGCGCCAGCAGCTCCATTTCGGGACTCGGCACAGATACGCAGTATTTT.